This TCR beta chain was retrieved from a study of blood T cell repertoires in COVID-19. Looking at the study overall: COVID-19 samples collected from the United States, Italy and Spain covered acute and convalescent phases.

This CDR3 is 16 amino acids long. V was clipped by 3 bases and J by 3 bases; unmatched bases: 7. The germline gives CDR1 SGHDN, CDR2 FVKESK. As processed by the authors: Reference gene primers were amplified, and this amplification served to estimate nucleated cell counts. The table came from immunoSEQ multiplex PCR; TCRdb's copy has only in-frame clones and leaves some out. Clonal size and the V and J genes are those of that table, whereas D and trimming came from the DNA. The sample contains tens of thousands of clones, around 89% of which appear only once. The V gene is TRBV14, the J gene TRBJ2-3, with 9 bases lining up with TRBD1. This TCR came from a woman between 55 and 75 years old with acute or convalescent COVID-19. Sample: peripheral blood. This chain's CDR3 is CASSHLGQGKTDTQYF. The CDR3 nucleotides are TGTGCCAGCAGCCACCTCGGACAGGGGAAAACAGATACGCAGTATTTT.